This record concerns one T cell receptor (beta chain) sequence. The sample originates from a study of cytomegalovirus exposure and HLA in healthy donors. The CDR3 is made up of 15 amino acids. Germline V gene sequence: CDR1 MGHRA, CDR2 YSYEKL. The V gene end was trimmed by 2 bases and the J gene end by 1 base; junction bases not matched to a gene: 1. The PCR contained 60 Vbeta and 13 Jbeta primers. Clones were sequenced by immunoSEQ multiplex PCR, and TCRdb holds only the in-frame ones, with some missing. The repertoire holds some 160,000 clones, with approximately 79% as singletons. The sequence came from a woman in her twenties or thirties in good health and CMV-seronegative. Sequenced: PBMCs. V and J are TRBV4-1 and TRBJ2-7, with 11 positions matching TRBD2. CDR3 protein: CASSQTSGGSYEQYF. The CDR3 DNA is TGCGCCAGCAGCCAAACTAGCGGGGGTTCCTACGAGCAGTACTTC.